A selection of T cell receptor beta chains follows, all from one sample in a study of T cell clones after liver transplantation. The table came from immunoSEQ multiplex PCR; TCRdb's copy has only in-frame clones and leaves some out. The sample holds tens of thousands of clones, roughly two thirds seen once. The source material was CD4+ T cells from blood, sampled before liver transplant. The origin of the receptors is a human donor who received a liver transplant. CDR3s include the opening cysteine and the closing phenylalanine or tryptophan. A D gene is named only where the DNA matches it firmly. Size tells how often a clone was seen (once, few, many) or the class of an expanded clone, and some rows leave it out.

CDR3 protein	CDR3 DNA	D gene	clone size	V gene	J gene
CASSLGQGANYGYTF	TGCGCCAGCAGCTTGGGACAGGGGGCGAACTATGGCTACACCTTC	TRBD1	.	TRBV5-1	TRBJ1-2
CASSQAGLGSNQPQHF	TGCGCCAGCAGCCAGGCGGGGTTGGGGAGCAATCAGCCCCAGCATTTT	.	medium-sized	TRBV4-1	TRBJ1-5
CASSDRLAGADTQYF	TGTGCCAGCAGTGATAGGCTAGCGGGAGCAGATACGCAGTATTTT	TRBD2	.	TRBV2	TRBJ2-3
CASRPGQLNEKLFF	TGTGCCAGCAGGCCGGGACAGCTTAATGAAAAACTGTTTTTT	TRBD1	.	TRBV2	TRBJ1-4
CASSPDRKGNQPQHF	TGTGCCAGCAGCCCGGACAGGAAAGGCAATCAGCCCCAGCATTTT	TRBD1	.	TRBV6-6	TRBJ1-5
CASSQDLRTSGPIAKNIQYF	TGCGCCAGCAGCCAAGATCTTAGGACTAGCGGGCCTATAGCCAAAAACATTCAGTACTTC	TRBD2	.	TRBV4-1	TRBJ2-4
CASSSGQGHQPQHF	TGTGCCAGCAGCTCGGGACAAGGACATCAGCCCCAGCATTTT	.	.	TRBV5-8	TRBJ1-5
CASRRSPGLAGTGELFF	TGTGCCAGCAGGCGGAGCCCGGGACTAGCGGGCACCGGGGAGCTGTTTTTT	TRBD2	.	TRBV14	TRBJ2-2
CASRPGTSGYNEQFF	TGTGCCAGTAGACCGGGGACTAGCGGCTACAATGAGCAGTTCTTC	TRBD2	.	TRBV19	TRBJ2-1
CASSRGLALSGELFF	TGTGCCAGCAGCCGCGGACTAGCTTTATCCGGGGAGCTGTTTTTT	TRBD2	.	TRBV7-9	TRBJ2-2
CASSYPGGGSGANVLTF	TGTGCCAGCAGCTACCCGGGGGGGGGCTCTGGGGCCAACGTCCTGACTTTC	TRBD2	.	TRBV11-2	TRBJ2-6
CASSLTGEADTQYF	TGTGCCAGCAGCTTAACAGGGGAGGCAGATACGCAGTATTTT	.	.	TRBV7-6	TRBJ2-3
CASSVAPGAGSTDTQYF	TGTGCCAGCAGCGTAGCTCCTGGGGCAGGGAGCACAGATACGCAGTATTTT	.	.	TRBV9	TRBJ2-3
CASSPLTGYNEQYF	TGTGCCAGCAGTCCCTTGACAGGGTACAACGAGCAGTACTTC	TRBD1	.	TRBV28	TRBJ2-7
CASREGTSGGQGFF	TGTGCCAGCAGGGAAGGGACTAGCGGGGGTCAGGGGTTCTTC	TRBD2	.	TRBV2	TRBJ2-1
CASSQAGQVRTGLHF	TGCGCCAGCAGCCAAGCGGGCCAGGTGAGGACAGGCCTCCACTTT	TRBD1	many	TRBV4-1	TRBJ1-6
CASSPQIRDRGAETQYF	TGTGCCAGCTCACCGCAGATCCGGGACAGGGGGGCAGAGACCCAGTACTTC	TRBD1	.	TRBV18	TRBJ2-5
CASSLFFLAGGADTQYF	TGTGCCAGCAGCTTATTTTTTTTAGCGGGGGGGGCAGATACGCAGTATTTT	TRBD2	.	TRBV7-2	TRBJ2-3
CASRSEVRGYGYTF	TGCGCCAGCCGCTCCGAGGTTCGAGGCTATGGCTACACCTTC	.	.	TRBV5-1	TRBJ1-2
CASTAPGYSNQPQHF	TGTGCCAGCACCGCGCCGGGGTATAGCAATCAGCCCCAGCATTTT	.	.	TRBV28	TRBJ1-5
CASSSWTGSEQYF	TGTGCCAGCAGCTCCTGGACAGGTTCGGAGCAGTACTTC	TRBD1	many	TRBV5-4	TRBJ2-7
CASSDGQEGEETQYF	TGTGCCAGCAGTGACGGACAGGAGGGGGAAGAGACCCAGTACTTC	.	.	TRBV2	TRBJ2-5
CASSQERLAGGTAIGQAQYF	TGCGCCAGCAGCCAAGAGAGGCTAGCGGGGGGGACCGCTATTGGCCAGGCGCAGTATTTT	TRBD2	few	TRBV4-1	TRBJ2-3
CASSLERNTEAFF	TGTGCCAGCAGCCTCGAGAGAAACACTGAAGCTTTCTTT	.	.	TRBV6-6	TRBJ1-1
CASKDRGGSLGDF	TGTGCCAGCAAAGACAGGGGCGGCTCACTTGGGGACTTC	TRBD1	.	TRBV2	TRBJ2-7
CASSLERGARTETQYF	TGTGCCAGCAGCCTGGAACGGGGGGCTAGGACGGAGACCCAGTACTTC	.	.	TRBV5-6	TRBJ2-5
CASSTPGTSGYNEQFF	TGTGCCAGTAGTACCCCCGGGACTAGCGGGTACAATGAGCAGTTCTTC	TRBD2	.	TRBV19	TRBJ2-1
CASSLGRTSLTDTQYF	TGTGCCAGCAGCTTAGGTCGAACTAGCCTCACAGATACGCAGTATTTT	.	once	TRBV7-3	TRBJ2-3
CASSLGVAGEINEQFF	TGTGCCAGCAGTTTAGGGGTGGCGGGGGAAATCAATGAGCAGTTCTTC	TRBD2	.	TRBV28	TRBJ2-1
CASSQEASGFSTDTQYF	TGCGCCAGCAGCCAAGAAGCTAGCGGGTTTAGCACAGATACGCAGTATTTT	TRBD2	few	TRBV4-1	TRBJ2-3
CASSDPGTGASYEQYF	TGCGCCAGCAGTGACCCCGGGACAGGGGCCTCCTACGAGCAGTACTTC	TRBD1	few	TRBV10-1	TRBJ2-7
CASSRTGPARPQHF	TGTGCCAGCAGCCGGACAGGGCCCGCACGGCCCCAGCATTTT	TRBD1	.	TRBV28	TRBJ1-5
CASSPRGQGDEQYF	TGTGCCAGCTCACCCCGGGGACAGGGGGACGAGCAGTACTTC	TRBD1	once	TRBV18	TRBJ2-7
CASSEYLVDEKLFF	TGTGCCAGCAGTGAATACCTAGTGGATGAAAAACTGTTTTTT	.	.	TRBV6-1	TRBJ1-4
CASSLGRGIETQYF	TGTGCCAGCAGCTTAGGCAGGGGGATCGAGACCCAGTACTTC	TRBD1	.	TRBV7-2	TRBJ2-5
CASSPVSNEQFF	TGTGCCAGCAGCCCAGTCAGCAATGAGCAGTTCTTC	.	.	TRBV7-9	TRBJ2-1
CASRSGGATDTQYF	TGTGCCAGCAGGAGCGGGGGGGCAACAGATACGCAGTATTTT	TRBD2	.	TRBV4-2	TRBJ2-3
CASSRGTSGGRNTQYF	TGTGCCAGCAGCCGAGGGACTAGCGGGGGGAGGAATACGCAGTATTTT	TRBD2	once	TRBV5-8	TRBJ2-3
CASSQVLAGRAGELFF	TGCGCCAGCAGCCAAGTTCTAGCGGGGAGGGCCGGGGAGCTGTTTTTT	TRBD2	.	TRBV4-1	TRBJ2-2
CASPPRGNGYTF	TGTGCCAGCCCTCCCAGAGGCAATGGCTACACCTTC	.	.	TRBV27	TRBJ1-2
CASSLYRGWETYGGYTF	TGTGCCAGCAGCTTATATAGGGGGTGGGAGACCTATGGTGGCTACACCTTC	.	.	TRBV7-6	TRBJ1-2
CASQAGGADTQYF	TGCGCCAGCCAAGCGGGGGGGGCAGATACGCAGTATTTT	TRBD2	many	TRBV10-1	TRBJ2-3
CASSQTGSNEQYF	TGCGCCAGCAGCCAGACAGGGTCCAACGAGCAGTACTTC	TRBD1	medium-sized	TRBV5-1	TRBJ2-7
CASSIQGARGQPQHF	TGTGCCAGCAGCATCCAGGGGGCGCGCGGTCAGCCCCAGCATTTT	TRBD1	.	TRBV5-4	TRBJ1-5
CASVGETGELFF	TGTGCCAGCGTTGGAGAAACCGGGGAGCTGTTTTTT	.	.	TRBV2	TRBJ2-2
CAIKRGPLLDNSPLHF	TGTGCCATCAAGAGAGGGCCCCTCCTAGATAATTCACCCCTCCACTTT	.	.	TRBV10-3	TRBJ1-6
CASSGGGTNEKLFF	TGTGCCAGCAGTGGGGGGGGCACCAATGAAAAACTGTTTTTT	.	.	TRBV6-1	TRBJ1-4
CAISDPAGPNQPQHF	TGTGCCATCAGTGACCCCGCAGGGCCGAATCAGCCCCAGCATTTT	.	few	TRBV10-3	TRBJ1-5
CASRTGTGGGTDTQYF	TGTGCCAGTAGGACCGGGACAGGGGGCGGGACAGATACGCAGTATTTT	TRBD1	.	TRBV19	TRBJ2-3
CASSSPRGAEAFF	TGTGCCAGCAGCTCCCCCAGGGGTGCGGAAGCTTTCTTT	.	.	TRBV11-1	TRBJ1-1
CASSLGAHFGANVLTF	TGTGCCAGCAGCTTGGGGGCCCACTTTGGGGCCAACGTCCTGACTTTC	.	.	TRBV5-5	TRBJ2-6
CASSPGQEANYGYTF	TGTGCCAGCAGCCCGGGACAGGAAGCGAACTATGGCTACACCTTC	TRBD1	.	TRBV7-2	TRBJ1-2